This TCR beta chain was captured in a study of STAT5B mutations in CD4+ large granular lymphocyte leukemia. Whole-study context: Among healthy controls, a particular HLA allele went with more CDR3 'QG' motifs.

Produced via immunoSEQ multiplex PCR; TCRdb's table is partial and in-frame only. The sample lists fewer than 40,000 clones, about 76% seen once, with approximately 2% in the top ten. The V and J ends lost 11 bases and 4 bases respectively, with 8 bases between them. Germline-derived CDR1 and CDR2 are LNHDA and SQIVND (reference sequence). This CDR3 has 11 residues. The sequence was collected from a human donor in good health. The chain uses TRBV19 and TRBJ2-2, with unresolved D. The sequenced sample was CD4+ T cells from blood buffy coats. CDR3 in DNA: TGTGCCTCAGACCGCACCGGGGAGCTGTTTTTT. It codes for CASDRTGELFF. The variable domain in full, with the rest retrieved from reference TRBV19 and TRBJ2-2, is DGGITQSPKYLFRKEGQNVTLSCEQNLNHDAMYWYRQDPGQGLRLIYYSQIVNDFQKGDIAEGYSVSREKKESFPLTVTSAQKNPTAFYLCASDRTGELFFGEGSRLTVL.